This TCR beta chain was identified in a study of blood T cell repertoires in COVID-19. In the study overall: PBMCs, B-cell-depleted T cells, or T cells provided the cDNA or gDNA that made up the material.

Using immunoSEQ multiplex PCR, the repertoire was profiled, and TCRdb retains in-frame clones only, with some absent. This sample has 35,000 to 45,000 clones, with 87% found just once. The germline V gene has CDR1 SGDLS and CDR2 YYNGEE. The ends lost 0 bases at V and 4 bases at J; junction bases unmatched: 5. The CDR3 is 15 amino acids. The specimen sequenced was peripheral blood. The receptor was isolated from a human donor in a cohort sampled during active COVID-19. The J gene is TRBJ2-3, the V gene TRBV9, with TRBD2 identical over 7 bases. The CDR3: CASSVDAGVSDTQYF. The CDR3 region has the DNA TGTGCCAGCAGCGTAGATGCGGGAGTGTCAGATACGCAGTATTTT.